The 6 T cell receptor beta chains reported below all come from one sample, sequenced in a study of T cell changes during pregnancy in multiple sclerosis. The method was immunoSEQ multiplex PCR; TCRdb's version includes in-frame clones alone and lacks a portion of them. This table has 45,000 to 60,000 clones, about 91% appearing once. Material: peripheral blood, obtained after pregnancy. The receptors come from a female donor in good health, enrolled as a control in a pregnancy study.

The V gene is TRBV5-1, the J gene TRBJ1-1; tentative D call: TRBD1 (5 bases). Trimming pared 0 bases from V and 1 base from J, leaving 7 bases between. CDR3 length: 14 amino acids. Germline CDR1 SGHRS, CDR2 YFSETQ. Written as DNA, the CDR3 is TGCGCCAGCAGCTTGGGACAGTCGAACACTGAAGCTTTCTTT. This codes for CASSLGQSNTEAFF.

The chain couples TRBV14 to TRBJ1-2, with D maybe TRBD1 (6 bases). The germline V gene has CDR1 SGHDN and CDR2 FVKESK. V lost 1 base to trimming and J lost 5 bases, with 20 bases between them. The CDR3 has 17 residues. The CDR3 DNA is TGTGCCAGCAGCCAAGTCGGCAGAGGGGGACCTCTTTATGGCTACACCTTC. Protein product: CASSQVGRGGPLYGYTF.

The chain employs TRBV20-1 and TRBJ2-3; no clear D gene. V lost 3 bases and J lost 6, with 7 bases in between. From germline, CDR1 is DFQATT and CDR2 SNEGSKA (reference sequence). The CDR3 is 11 residues long. Here the CDR3 reads CSASGRDTQYF. As DNA, the CDR3 is TGCAGTGCTAGTGGCAGGGATACGCAGTATTTT.

This clone was detected once. CDR3 loop: CASREKVGANVLTF. The DNA for the CDR3 is TGTGCCAGCAGGGAGAAGGTTGGGGCCAACGTCCTGACTTTC. V and J are TRBV7-2 and TRBJ2-6; D gene ambiguous. The CDR3 length is 14 residues. The germline V gene encodes CDR1 SGHTA and CDR2 FQGNSA. Between the trimmed V and J ends, which lost 6 bases and 3 bases, there was a span of 9 bases.

The V call is TRBV5-1, the J call TRBJ2-7; the D gene is possibly TRBD2 (6 bases). This CDR3 comprises 14 residues. The germline CDR1 and CDR2 sequences are SGHRS and YFSETQ. Trimming took off 0 bases at V and 5 bases at J, with 12 bases between the two ends. The CDR3 spells CASSLAGVDHEQYF. CDR3 bases: TGCGCCAGCAGCTTGGCGGGGGTGGATCACGAGCAGTACTTC.

The chain has TRBV6-6 and TRBJ2-7, with a tentative D call TRBD2 (6 bases). Germline CDR1 reads MNHNY; CDR2 reads SVGAGI (reference sequence). Trimming pared 5 bases from V and 5 bases from J, leaving 19 bases between. The CDR3 is 15 residues long. This CDR3 reads CASSRTGTGVDEQYF. In nucleotides, the CDR3 is TGTGCCAGCAGTCGGACCGGGACGGGGGTGGACGAGCAGTACTTC.